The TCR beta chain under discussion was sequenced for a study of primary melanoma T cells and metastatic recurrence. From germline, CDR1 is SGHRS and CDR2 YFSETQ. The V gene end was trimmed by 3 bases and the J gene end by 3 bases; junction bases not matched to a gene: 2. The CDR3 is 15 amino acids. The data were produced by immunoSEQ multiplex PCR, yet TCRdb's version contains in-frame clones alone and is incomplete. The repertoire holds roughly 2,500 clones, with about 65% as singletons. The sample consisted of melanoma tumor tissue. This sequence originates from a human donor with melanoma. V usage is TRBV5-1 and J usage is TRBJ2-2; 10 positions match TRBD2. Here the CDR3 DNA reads TGCGCCAGCAGCTCTCTAGCGGGAGACACCGGGGAGCTGTTTTTT. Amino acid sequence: CASSSLAGDTGELFF.